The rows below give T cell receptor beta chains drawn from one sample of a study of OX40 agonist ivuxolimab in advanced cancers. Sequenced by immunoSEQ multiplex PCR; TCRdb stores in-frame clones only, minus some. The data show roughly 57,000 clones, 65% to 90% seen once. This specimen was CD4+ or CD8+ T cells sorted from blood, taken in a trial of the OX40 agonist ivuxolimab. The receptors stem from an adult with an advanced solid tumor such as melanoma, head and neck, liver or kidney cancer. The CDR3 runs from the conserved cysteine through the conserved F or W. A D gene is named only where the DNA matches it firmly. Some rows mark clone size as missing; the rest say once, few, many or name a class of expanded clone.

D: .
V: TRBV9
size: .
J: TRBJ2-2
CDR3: CASSVGRVNGELFF
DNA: TGTGCCAGCAGCGTTGGCAGGGTGAACGGGGAGCTGTTTTTT

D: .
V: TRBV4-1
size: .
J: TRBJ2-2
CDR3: CASSQRAGELFF
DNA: TGCGCCAGCAGCCAACGTGCCGGGGAGCTGTTTTTT

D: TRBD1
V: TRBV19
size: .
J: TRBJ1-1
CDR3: CASSTAGGGYTEAFF
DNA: TGTGCCAGTAGTACTGCAGGGGGGGGATACACTGAAGCTTTCTTT

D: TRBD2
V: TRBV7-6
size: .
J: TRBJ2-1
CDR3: CASSPGVTSGGAGEQFF
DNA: TGTGCCAGCAGCCCTGGAGTGACTAGCGGGGGGGCAGGTGAGCAGTTCTTC

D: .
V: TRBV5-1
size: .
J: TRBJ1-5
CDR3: CASSSDGINQPQHF
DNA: TGCGCCAGCAGCTCGGACGGTATCAATCAGCCCCAGCATTTT

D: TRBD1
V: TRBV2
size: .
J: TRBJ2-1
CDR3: CASSRTGGNYNEQFF
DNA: TGTGCCAGCAGTCGAACAGGGGGGAACTACAATGAGCAGTTCTTC

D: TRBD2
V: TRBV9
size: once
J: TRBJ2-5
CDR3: CASSVLAGNQETQYF
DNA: TGTGCCAGCAGCGTACTAGCGGGGAACCAAGAGACCCAGTACTTC

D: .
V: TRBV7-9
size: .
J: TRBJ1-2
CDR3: CASSPPVGGYTF
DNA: TGTGCCAGCAGCCCTCCCGTGGGAGGCTACACCTTC

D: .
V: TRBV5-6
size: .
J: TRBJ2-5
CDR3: CASSPTDQETQYF
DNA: TGTGCCAGCAGCCCTACCGACCAAGAGACCCAGTACTTC

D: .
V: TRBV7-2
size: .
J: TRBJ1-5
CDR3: CASSLSEDQPQHF
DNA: TGTGCCAGCAGCTTATCCGAAGATCAGCCCCAGCATTTT

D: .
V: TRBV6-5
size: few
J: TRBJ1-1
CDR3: CASRMAVNTEAFF
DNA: TGTGCCAGCAGGATGGCAGTGAACACTGAAGCTTTCTTT

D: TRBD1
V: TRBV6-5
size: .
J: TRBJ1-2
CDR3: CASSYVAGGNYGYTF
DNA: TGTGCCAGCAGTTACGTGGCAGGGGGAAACTATGGCTACACCTTC

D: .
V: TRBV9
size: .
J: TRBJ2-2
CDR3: CASSVVPENTGELFF
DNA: TGTGCCAGCAGCGTAGTCCCAGAGAACACCGGGGAGCTGTTTTTT

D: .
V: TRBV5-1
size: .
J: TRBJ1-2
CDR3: CASSLTDYGYTF
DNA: TGCGCCAGCAGCTTGACGGACTATGGCTACACCTTC

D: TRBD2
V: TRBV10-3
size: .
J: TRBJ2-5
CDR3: CAISTGLAGVETQYF
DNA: TGTGCCATCAGCACCGGACTAGCGGGGGTGGAGACCCAGTACTTC

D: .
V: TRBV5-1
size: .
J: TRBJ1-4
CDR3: CASSPTTRSRGNEKLFF
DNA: TGCGCCAGCAGCCCGACGACCCGGTCGAGGGGTAATGAAAAACTGTTTTTT

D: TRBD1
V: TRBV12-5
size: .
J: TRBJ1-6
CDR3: CASGEDRVGTSPLHF
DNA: TGTGCTAGTGGTGAAGACAGGGTAGGAACTTCACCCCTCCACTTT

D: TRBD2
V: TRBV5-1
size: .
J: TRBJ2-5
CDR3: CASSYGLAGDQETQYF
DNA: TGCGCCAGCAGCTACGGACTAGCGGGGGACCAAGAGACCCAGTACTTC

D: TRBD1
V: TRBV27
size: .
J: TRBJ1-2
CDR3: CASSFDDRDVYGYTF
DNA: TGTGCCAGCAGTTTTGATGACAGGGACGTCTATGGCTACACCTTC

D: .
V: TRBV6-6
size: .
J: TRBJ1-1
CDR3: CASSYDSPYEAFF
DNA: TGTGCCAGCAGTTACGACAGTCCGTATGAAGCTTTCTTT

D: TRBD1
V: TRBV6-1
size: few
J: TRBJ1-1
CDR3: CASSRTGIEAFF
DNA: TGTGCCAGCAGTCGGACAGGGATTGAAGCTTTCTTT

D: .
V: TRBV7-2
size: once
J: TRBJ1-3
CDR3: CASSLAPGSSGNTIYF
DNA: TGTGCCAGCAGCTTAGCCCCAGGAAGTTCCGGAAACACCATATATTTT

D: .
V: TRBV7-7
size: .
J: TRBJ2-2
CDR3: CASSPRIINTGELFF
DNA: TGTGCTAGCAGCCCCCGGATTATAAACACCGGGGAGCTGTTTTTT

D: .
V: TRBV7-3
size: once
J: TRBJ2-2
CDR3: CASSLSGELFF
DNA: TGTGCCAGCAGCTTATCCGGGGAGCTGTTTTTT